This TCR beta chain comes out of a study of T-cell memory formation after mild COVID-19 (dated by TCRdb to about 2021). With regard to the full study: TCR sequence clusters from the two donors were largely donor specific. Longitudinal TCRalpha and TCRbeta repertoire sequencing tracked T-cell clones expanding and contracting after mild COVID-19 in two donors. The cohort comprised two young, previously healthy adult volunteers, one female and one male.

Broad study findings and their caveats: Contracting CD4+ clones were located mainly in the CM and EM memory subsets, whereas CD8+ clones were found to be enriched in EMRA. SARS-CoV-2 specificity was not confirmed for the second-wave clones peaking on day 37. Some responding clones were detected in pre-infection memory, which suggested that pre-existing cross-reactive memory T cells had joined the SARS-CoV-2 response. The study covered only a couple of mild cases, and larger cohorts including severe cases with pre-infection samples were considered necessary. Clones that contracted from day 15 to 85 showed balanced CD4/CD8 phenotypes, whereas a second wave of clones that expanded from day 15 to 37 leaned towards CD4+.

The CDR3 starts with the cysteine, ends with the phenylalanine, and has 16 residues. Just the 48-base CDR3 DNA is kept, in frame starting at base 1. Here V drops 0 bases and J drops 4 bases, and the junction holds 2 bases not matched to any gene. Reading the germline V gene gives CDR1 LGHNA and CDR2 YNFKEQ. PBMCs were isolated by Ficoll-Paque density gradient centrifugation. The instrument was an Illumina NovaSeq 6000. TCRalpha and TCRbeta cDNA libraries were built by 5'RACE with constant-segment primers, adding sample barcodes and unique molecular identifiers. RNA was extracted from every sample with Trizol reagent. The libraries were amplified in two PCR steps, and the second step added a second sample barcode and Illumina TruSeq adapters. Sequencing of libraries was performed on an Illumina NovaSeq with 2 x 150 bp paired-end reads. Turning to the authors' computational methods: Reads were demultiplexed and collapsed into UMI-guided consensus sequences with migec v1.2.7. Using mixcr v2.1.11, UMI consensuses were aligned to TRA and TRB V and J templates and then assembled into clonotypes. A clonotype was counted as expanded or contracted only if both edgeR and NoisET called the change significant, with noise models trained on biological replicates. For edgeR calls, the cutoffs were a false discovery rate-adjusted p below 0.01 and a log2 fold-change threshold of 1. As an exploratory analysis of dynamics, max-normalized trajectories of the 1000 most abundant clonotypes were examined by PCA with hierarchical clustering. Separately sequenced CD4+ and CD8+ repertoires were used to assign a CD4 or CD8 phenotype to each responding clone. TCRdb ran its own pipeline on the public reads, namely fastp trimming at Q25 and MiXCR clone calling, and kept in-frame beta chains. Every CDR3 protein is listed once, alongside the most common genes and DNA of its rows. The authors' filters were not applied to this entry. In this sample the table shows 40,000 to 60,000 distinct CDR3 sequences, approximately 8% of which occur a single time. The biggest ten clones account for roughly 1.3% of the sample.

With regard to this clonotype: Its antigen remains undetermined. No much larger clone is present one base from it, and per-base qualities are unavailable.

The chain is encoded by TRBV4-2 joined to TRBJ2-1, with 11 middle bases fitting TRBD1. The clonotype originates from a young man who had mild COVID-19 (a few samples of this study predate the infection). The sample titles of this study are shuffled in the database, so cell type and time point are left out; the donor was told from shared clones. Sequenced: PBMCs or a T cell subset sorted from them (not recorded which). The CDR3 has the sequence CASSQDRDRGYNEQFF. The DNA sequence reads TGTGCCAGCAGCCAAGATAGGGACAGGGGGTACAATGAGCAGTTCTTC.